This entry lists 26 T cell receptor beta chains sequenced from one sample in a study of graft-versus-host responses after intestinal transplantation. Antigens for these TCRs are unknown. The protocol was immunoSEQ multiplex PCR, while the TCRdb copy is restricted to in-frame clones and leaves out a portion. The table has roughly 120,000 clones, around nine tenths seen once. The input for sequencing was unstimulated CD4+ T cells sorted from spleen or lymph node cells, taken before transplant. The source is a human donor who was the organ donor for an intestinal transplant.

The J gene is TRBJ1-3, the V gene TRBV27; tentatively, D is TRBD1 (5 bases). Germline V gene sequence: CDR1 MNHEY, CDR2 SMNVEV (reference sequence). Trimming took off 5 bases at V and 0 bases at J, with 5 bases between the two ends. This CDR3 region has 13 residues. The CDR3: CASSRGSGNTIYF. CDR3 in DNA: TGTGCCAGCAGTAGGGGCTCTGGAAACACCATATATTTT.

The CDR3 loop is CASSPDRQNQPQHF. CDR3 nucleotide sequence: TGTGCCAGCAGCCCGGACAGGCAGAATCAGCCCCAGCATTTT. The rearrangement links TRBV6-5 to TRBJ1-5; TRBD1 matches at 7 bases. CDR3 length: 14 residues. Germline assignment: CDR1 MNHEY and CDR2 SVGAGI. Trimming took 6 bases from V and 4 from J; bases not matched to a gene: 6.

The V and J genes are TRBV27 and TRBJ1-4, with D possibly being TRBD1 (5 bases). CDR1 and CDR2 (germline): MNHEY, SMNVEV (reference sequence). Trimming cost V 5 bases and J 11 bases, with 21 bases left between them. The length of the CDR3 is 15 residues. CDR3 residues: CASSLGGGTLGKLFF. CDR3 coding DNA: TGTGCCAGCAGTCTTGGCGGGGGTACCCTGGGGAAACTGTTTTTT.

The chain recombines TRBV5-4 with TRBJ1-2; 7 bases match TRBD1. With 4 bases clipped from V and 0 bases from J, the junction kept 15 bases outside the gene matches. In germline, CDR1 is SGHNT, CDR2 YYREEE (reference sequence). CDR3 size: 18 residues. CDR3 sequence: CASSPLGRGLPSNYGYTF. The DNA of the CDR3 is TGTGCCAGCAGCCCCCTCGGGAGGGGGCTTCCCTCTAACTATGGCTACACCTTC.

The CDR3 DNA is TGCGCCAGCAGCTTGGTCGACGGGACAGGGAGGAATTACTATGGCTACACCTTC. Protein: CASSLVDGTGRNYYGYTF. This rearrangement joins TRBV5-1 to TRBJ1-2, with 9 positions matching TRBD1. The J segment lost 3 bases and the V segment lost 0 bases, leaving 12 bases of the junction unmatched. CDR3 length: 18 amino acids. Germline V gene data show CDR1 as SGHRS and CDR2 as YFSETQ.

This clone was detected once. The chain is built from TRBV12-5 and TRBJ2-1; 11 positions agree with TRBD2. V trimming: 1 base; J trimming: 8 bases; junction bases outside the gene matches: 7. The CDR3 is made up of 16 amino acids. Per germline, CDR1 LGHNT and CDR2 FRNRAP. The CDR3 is CASGLGSGRVIHEQFF. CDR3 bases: TGTGCTAGTGGTTTGGGTAGCGGGAGGGTTATCCATGAGCAGTTCTTC.

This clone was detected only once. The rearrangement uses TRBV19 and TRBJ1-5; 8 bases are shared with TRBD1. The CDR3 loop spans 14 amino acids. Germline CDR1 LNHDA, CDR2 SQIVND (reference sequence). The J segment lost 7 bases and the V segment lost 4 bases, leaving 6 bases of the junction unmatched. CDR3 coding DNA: TGTGCCAGTAGTACCTCAGGGGGCGGCCAGCCCCAGCATTTT. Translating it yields CASSTSGGGQPQHF. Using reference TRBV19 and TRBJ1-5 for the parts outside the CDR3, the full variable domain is DGGITQSPKYLFRKEGQNVTLSCEQNLNHDAMYWYRQDPGQGLRLIYYSQIVNDFQKGDIAEGYSVSREKKESFPLTVTSAQKNPTAFYLCASSTSGGGQPQHFGDGTRLSIL.

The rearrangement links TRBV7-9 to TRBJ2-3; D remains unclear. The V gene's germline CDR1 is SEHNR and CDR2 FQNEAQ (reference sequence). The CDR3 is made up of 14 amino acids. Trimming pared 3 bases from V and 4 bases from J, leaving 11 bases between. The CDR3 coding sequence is TGTGCCAGCAGCTTTCCGTCTATGGCAGATACGCAGTATTTT. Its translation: CASSFPSMADTQYF.

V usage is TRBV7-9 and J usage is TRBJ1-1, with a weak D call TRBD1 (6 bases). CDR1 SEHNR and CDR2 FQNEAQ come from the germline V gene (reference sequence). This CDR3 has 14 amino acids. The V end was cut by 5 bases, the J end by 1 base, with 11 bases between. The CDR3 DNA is TGTGCCAGCAGCACACCACAGGGGAACACTGAAGCTTTCTTT. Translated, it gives CASSTPQGNTEAFF.

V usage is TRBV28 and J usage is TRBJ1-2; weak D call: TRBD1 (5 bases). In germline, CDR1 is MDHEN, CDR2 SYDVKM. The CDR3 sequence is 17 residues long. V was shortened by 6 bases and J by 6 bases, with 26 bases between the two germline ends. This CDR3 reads CASSSPSLGTVGNGYTF. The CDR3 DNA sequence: TGTGCCAGCAGCTCTCCTTCCCTCGGGACGGTCGGGAATGGCTACACCTTC.

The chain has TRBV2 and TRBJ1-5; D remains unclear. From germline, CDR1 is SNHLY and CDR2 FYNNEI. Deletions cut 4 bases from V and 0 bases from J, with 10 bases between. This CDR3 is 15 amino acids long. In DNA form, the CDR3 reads TGTGCCAGCAGTGGGCAGGCGATTAGCAATCAGCCCCAGCATTTT. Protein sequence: CASSGQAISNQPQHF.

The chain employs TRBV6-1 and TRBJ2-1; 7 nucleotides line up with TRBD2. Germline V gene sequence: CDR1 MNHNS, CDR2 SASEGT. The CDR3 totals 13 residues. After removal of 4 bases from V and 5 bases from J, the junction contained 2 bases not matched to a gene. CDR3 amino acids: CASSGGRDNEQFF. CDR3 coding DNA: TGTGCCAGCAGTGGAGGGAGGGACAATGAGCAGTTCTTC.

CDR3 in amino acids: CASSPRGASDYGYTF. The CDR3 DNA sequence: TGTGCCAGCAGCCCTAGGGGGGCGTCAGACTATGGCTACACCTTC. The chain recombines TRBV11-3 with TRBJ1-2, with D perhaps TRBD1 (6 bases). Germline V gives CDR1 SGHNT, CDR2 YENEEA. Trimming stripped 5 bases from V and 3 bases from J, with 16 bases between. The CDR3 is 15 amino acids.

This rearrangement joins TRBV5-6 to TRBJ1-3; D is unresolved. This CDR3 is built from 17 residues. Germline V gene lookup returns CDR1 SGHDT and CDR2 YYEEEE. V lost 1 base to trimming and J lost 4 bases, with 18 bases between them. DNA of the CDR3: TGTGCCAGCAGCTTGTACGGCACTACAGCAGACGGAAACACCATATATTTT. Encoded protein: CASSLYGTTADGNTIYF.

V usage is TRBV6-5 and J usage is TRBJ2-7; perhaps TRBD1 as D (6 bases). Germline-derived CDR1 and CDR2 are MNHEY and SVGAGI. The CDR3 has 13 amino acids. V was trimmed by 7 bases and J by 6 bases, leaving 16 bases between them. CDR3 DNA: TGTGCCAGCAAAGGGACACCCCTATCCGAGCAGTACTTC. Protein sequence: CASKGTPLSEQYF.

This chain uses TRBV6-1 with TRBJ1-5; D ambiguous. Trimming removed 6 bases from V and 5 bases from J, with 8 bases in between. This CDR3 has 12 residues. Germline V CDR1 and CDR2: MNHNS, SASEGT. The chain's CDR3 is CASSGFDQPQHF. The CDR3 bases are TGTGCCAGCAGCGGTTTCGATCAGCCCCAGCATTTT.

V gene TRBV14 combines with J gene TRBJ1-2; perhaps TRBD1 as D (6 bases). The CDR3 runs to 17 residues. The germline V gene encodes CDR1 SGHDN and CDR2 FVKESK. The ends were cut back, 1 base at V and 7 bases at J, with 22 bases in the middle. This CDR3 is CASSQADLEGGLRGYTF. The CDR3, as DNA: TGTGCCAGCAGCCAAGCTGACCTCGAAGGGGGGCTTCGTGGCTACACCTTC.

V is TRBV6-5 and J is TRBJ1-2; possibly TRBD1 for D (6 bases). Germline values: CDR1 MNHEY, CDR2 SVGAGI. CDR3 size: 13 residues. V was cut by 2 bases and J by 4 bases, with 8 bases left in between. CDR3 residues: CASSYQDSYGYTF. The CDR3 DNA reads TGTGCCAGCAGTTACCAGGACAGCTATGGCTACACCTTC.

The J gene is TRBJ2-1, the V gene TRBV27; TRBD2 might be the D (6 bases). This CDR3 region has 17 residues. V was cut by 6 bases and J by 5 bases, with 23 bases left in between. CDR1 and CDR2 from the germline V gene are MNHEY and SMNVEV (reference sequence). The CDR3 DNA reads TGTGCCAGCAGCCGTATAAGTCTGCGGGATGTCGACAATGAGCAGTTCTTC. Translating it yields CASSRISLRDVDNEQFF.

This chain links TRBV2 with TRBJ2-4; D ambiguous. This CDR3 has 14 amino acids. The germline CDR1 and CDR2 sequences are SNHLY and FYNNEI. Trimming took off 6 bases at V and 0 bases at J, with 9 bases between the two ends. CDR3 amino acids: CASRRGLAKNIQYF. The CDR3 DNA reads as TGTGCCAGCAGGAGAGGTTTAGCCAAAAACATTCAGTACTTC.

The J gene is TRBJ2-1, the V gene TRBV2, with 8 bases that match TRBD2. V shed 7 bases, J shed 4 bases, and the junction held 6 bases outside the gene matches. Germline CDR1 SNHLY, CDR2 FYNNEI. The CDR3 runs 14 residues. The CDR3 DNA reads TGTGCCAGCAACGGGGGGGAACCATACAATGAGCAGTTCTTC. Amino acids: CASNGGEPYNEQFF.

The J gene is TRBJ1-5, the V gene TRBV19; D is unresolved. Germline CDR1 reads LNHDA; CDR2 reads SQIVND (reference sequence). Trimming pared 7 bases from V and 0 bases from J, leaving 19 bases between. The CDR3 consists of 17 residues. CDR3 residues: CASTAGSHYRSNQPQHF. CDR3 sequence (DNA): TGTGCCAGTACCGCGGGCAGCCACTACCGTAGCAATCAGCCCCAGCATTTT. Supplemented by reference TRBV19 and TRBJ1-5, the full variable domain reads DGGITQSPKYLFRKEGQNVTLSCEQNLNHDAMYWYRQDPGQGLRLIYYSQIVNDFQKGDIAEGYSVSREKKESFPLTVTSAQKNPTAFYLCASTAGSHYRSNQPQHFGDGTRLSIL.

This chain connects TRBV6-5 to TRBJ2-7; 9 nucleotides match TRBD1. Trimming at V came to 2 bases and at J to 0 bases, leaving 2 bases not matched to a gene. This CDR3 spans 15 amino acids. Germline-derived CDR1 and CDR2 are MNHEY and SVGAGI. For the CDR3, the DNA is TGTGCCAGCAGTTACCACAGGGGGCCCTCCTACGAGCAGTACTTC. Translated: CASSYHRGPSYEQYF.

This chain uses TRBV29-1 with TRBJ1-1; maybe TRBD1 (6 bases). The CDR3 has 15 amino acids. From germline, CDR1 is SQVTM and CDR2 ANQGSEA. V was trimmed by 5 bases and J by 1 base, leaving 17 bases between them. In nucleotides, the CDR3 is TGCAGCGTTCACTCTGATGGACAGACGAACACTGAAGCTTTCTTT. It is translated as CSVHSDGQTNTEAFF.

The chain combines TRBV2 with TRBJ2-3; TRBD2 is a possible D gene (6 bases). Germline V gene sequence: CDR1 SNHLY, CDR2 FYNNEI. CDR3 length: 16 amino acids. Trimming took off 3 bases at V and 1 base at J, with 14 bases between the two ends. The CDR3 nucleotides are TGTGCCAGCAGTGACGTGCTAGCGAGATGCACAGATACGCAGTATTTT. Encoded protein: CASSDVLARCTDTQYF.

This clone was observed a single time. CDR3 sequence (DNA): TGCGCCAGCAGCCAAGAAGGGGGGCTGGCATATGGCTACACCTTC. It translates to CASSQEGGLAYGYTF. The chain has TRBV4-1 and TRBJ1-2, with D possibly being TRBD1 (6 bases). Trimming took 0 bases from V and 5 from J, leaving 13 bases between them. This CDR3 has 15 amino acids. CDR1 is MGHRA, CDR2 YSYEKL, per germline.